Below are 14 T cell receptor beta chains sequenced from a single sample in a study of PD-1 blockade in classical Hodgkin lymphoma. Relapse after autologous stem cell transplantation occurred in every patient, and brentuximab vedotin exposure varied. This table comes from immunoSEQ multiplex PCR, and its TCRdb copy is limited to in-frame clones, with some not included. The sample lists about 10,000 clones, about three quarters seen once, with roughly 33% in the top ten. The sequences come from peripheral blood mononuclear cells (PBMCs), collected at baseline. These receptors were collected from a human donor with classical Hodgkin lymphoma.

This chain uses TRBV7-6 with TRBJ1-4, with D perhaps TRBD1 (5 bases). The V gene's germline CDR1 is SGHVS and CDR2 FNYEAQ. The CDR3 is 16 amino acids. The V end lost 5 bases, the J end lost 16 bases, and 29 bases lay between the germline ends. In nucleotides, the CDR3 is TGTGCCAGCAGCCCTTTCGTCGGCCAGGGAGATCCTATGCAGTTTTTT. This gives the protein CASSPFVGQGDPMQFF.

CDR3: CASSLGLGQGANIQYF. Here the CDR3 DNA reads TGTGCCAGCAGCTTGGGTTTGGGACAGGGGGCCAACATTCAGTACTTC. The V call is TRBV13, the J call TRBJ2-4, with 12 bases identical to TRBD1. V shed 3 bases, J shed 7 bases, and the junction held 7 bases outside the gene matches. Germline loops: CDR1 PRHDT, CDR2 FYEKMQ (reference sequence). The CDR3 has 16 residues.

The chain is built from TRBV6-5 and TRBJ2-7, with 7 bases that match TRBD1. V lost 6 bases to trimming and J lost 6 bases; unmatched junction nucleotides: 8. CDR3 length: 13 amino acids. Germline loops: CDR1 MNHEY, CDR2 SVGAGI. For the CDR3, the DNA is TGTGCCAGCAGGCTAGCAGGGGGAGCCGAGCAGTACTTC. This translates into CASRLAGGAEQYF.

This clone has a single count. CDR3 nucleotides: TGTGCCAGCAGTGTGGACAGGGGGCTAGAGACCCAGTACTTC. Translating it yields CASSVDRGLETQYF. V usage is TRBV2 and J usage is TRBJ2-5; TRBD1 matches 11 bases. The ends lost 4 bases at V and 4 bases at J; junction bases unmatched: 2. From germline, CDR1 is SNHLY and CDR2 FYNNEI. The length of the CDR3 is 14 residues.

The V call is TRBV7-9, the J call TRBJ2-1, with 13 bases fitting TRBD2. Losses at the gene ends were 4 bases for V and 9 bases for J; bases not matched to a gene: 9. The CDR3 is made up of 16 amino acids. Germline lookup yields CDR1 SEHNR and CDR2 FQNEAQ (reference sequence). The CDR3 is CASSSRLAGGRSEQFF. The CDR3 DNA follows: TGTGCCAGCAGCTCCCGACTAGCGGGGGGTCGTAGTGAGCAGTTCTTC. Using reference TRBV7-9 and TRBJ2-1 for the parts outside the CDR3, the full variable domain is DTGVSQNPRHKITKRGQNVTFRCDPISEHNRLYWYRQTLGQGPEFLTYFQNEAQLEKSRLLSDRFSAERPKGSFSTLEIQRTEQGDSAMYLCASSSRLAGGRSEQFFGPGTRLTVL.

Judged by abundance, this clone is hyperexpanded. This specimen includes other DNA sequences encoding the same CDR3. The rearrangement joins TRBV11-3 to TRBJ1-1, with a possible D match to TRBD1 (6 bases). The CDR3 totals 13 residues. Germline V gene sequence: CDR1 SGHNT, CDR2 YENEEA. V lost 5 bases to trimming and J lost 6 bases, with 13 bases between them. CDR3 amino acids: CASSPGGISEAFF. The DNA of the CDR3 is TGTGCCAGCAGCCCTGGGGGCATCTCTGAAGCTTTCTTT. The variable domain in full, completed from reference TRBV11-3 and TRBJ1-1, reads EAGVVQSPRYKIIEKKQPVAFWCNPISGHNTLYWYLQNLGQGPELLIRYENEEAVDDSQLPKDRFSAERLKGVDSTLKIQPAELGDSAVYLCASSPGGISEAFFGQGTRLTVV.

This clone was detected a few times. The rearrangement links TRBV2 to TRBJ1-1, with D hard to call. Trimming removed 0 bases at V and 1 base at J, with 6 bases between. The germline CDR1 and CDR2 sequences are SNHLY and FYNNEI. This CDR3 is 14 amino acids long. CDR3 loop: CASSEAGRNTEAFF. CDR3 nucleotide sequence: TGTGCCAGCAGTGAAGCGGGGAGGAACACTGAAGCTTTCTTT.

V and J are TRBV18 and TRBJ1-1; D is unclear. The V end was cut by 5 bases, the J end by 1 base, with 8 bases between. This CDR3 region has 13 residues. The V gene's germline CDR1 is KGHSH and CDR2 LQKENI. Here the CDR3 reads CASSSMENTEAFF. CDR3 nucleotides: TGTGCCAGCTCAAGTATGGAGAACACTGAAGCTTTCTTT.

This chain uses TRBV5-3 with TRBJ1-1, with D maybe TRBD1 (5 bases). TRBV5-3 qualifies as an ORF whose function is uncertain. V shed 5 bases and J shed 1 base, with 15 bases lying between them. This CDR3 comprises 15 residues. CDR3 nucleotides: TGTGCCAGAAGTCAATCGGGAGGGGAGAACACTGAAGCTTTCTTT. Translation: CARSQSGGENTEAFF.

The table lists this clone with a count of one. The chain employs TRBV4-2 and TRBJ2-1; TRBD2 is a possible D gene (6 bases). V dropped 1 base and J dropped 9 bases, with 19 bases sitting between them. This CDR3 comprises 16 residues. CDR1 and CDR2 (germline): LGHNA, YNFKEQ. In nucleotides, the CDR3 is TGTGCCAGCAGCCAAGCGGGGCAGCGGGCGGTTCGTGAGCAGTTCTTC. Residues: CASSQAGQRAVREQFF.

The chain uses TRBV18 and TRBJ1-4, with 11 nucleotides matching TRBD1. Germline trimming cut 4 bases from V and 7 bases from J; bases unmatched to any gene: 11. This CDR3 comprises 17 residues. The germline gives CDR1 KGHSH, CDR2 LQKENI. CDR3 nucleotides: TGTGCCAGCTCACTCCTAGAGACCGGGACAGGGGGTGAAAAACTGTTTTTT. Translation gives CASSLLETGTGGEKLFF.

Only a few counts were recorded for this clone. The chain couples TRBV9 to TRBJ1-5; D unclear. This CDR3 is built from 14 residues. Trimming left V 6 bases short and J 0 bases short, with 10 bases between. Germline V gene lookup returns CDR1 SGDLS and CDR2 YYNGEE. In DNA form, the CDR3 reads TGTGCCAGCAACCCGGGGAATAGCAATCAGCCCCAGCATTTT. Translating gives CASNPGNSNQPQHF.

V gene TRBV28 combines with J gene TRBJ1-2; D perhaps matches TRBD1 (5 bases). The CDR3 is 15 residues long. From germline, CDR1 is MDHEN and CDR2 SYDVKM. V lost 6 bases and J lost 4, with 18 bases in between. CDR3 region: CASSDNLNRIYGYTF. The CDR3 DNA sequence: TGTGCCAGCAGCGACAATCTTAACAGGATCTATGGCTACACCTTC.

The CDR3 sequence is CASSQYRYEQYV. Written as DNA, the CDR3 is TGTGCCAGCAGCCAGTATCGATACGAGCAGTACGTC. This sequence joins TRBV7-4 and TRBJ2-7; D not certain. Germline V gene lookup returns CDR1 SGHVT and CDR2 SQSDAQ. The CDR3 runs 12 residues. V was shortened by 5 bases and J by 4 bases, with 9 bases between the two germline ends.